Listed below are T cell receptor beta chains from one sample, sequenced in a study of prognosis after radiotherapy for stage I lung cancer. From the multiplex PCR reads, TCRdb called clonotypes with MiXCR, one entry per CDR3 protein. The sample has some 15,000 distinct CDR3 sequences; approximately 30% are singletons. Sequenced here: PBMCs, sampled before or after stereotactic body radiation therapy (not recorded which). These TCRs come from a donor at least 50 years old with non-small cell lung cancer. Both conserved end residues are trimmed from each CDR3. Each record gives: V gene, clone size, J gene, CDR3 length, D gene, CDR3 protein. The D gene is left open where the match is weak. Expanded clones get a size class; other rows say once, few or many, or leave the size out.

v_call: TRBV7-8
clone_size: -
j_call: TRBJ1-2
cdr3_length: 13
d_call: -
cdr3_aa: ASFSRTGANYGYT

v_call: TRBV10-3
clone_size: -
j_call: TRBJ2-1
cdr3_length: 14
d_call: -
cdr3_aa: AISNARPPLYNEQF

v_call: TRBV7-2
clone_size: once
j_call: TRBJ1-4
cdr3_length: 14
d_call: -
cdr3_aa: ASSLGPRSINEKLV

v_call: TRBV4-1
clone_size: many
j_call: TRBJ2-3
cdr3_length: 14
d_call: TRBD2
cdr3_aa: ASSPLGTRGTDTQY

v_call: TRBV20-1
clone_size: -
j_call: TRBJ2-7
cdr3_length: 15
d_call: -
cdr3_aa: SFRGLVNGFTTYEQY

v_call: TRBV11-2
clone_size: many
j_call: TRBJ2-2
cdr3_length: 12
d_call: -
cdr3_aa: ASSRRGNTGELF

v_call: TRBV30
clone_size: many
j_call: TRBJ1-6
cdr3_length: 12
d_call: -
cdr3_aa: AWRGGGSNSPLH

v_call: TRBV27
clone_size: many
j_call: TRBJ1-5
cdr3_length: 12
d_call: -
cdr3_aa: ASRSPGFNQPQH

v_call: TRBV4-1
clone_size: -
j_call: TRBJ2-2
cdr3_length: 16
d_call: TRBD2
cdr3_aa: ASSHGSLAVSGNRGAV

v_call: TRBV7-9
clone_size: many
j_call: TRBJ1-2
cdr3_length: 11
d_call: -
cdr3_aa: ASSFAANYGYT

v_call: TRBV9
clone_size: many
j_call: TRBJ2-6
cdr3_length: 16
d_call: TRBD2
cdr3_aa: ASSVGGLAISGANVLT

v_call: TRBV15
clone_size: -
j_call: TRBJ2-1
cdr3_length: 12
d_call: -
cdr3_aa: ATSRDAWNNEQF

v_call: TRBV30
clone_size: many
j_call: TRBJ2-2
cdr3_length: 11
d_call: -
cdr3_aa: AWTGLGFGELF

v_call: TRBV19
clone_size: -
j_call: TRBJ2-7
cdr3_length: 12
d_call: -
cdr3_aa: ASSTKEQGLGQY

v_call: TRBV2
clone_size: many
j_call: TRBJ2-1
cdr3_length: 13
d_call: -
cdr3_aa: ASSRDLSSYNEQF

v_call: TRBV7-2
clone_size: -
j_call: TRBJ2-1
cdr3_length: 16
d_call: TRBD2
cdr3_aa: ASRDPSGRGTRGNEQF

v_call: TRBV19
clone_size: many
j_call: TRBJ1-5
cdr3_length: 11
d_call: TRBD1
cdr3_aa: ASNTGDQGPQH

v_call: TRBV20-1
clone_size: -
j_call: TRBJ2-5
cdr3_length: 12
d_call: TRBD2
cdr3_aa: SALNSGKQETEY

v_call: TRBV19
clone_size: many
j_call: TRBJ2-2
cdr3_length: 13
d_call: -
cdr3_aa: ASSIGARSAGELF

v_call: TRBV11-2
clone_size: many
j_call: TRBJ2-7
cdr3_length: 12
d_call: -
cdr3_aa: ASSPFSQLGEQY

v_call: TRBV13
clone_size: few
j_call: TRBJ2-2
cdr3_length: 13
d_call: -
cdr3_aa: ASRRQSGDTGELF

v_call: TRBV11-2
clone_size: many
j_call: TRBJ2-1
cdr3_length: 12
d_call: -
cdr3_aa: ASSLAGLTNEQF

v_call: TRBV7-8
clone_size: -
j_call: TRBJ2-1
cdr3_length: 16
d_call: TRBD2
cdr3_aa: ASSISTSWREVIHEHF

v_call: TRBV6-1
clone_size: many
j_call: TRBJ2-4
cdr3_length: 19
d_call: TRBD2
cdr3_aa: ASSEERWKIAGEITKNIQY

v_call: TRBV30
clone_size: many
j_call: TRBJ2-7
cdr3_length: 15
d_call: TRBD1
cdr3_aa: AWSVLRRQGMVYEQY

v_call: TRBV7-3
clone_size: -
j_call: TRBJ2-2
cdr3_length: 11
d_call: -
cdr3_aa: ASGGGATGELI

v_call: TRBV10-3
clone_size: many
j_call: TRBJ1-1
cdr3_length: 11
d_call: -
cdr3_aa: AVLGQMNTEAF

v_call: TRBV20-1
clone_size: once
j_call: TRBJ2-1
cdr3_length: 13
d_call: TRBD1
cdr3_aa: SARGKGASYTEQF

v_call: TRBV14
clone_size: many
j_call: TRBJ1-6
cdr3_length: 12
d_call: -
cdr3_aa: ASRPGRDNSPLH

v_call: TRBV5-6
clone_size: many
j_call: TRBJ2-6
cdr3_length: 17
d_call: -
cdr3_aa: ASSLGAGQTSSGANVLT

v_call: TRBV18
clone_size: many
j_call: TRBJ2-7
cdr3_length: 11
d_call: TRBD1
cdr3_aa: ASTQNTGDEQY

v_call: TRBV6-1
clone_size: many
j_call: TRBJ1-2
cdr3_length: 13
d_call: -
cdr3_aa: ASSLSRGAAGGYT

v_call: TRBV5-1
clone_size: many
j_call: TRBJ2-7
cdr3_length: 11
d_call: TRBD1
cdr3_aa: ASSFNRGNEQY

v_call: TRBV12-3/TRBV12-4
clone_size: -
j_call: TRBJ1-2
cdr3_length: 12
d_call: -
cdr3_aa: ASSFAAANHCYT

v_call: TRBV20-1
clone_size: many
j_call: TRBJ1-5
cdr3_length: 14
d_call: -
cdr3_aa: SARDVREVMDQPQH

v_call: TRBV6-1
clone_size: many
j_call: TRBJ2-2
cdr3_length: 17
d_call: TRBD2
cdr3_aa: ASSRAQKRGGGGTGELF

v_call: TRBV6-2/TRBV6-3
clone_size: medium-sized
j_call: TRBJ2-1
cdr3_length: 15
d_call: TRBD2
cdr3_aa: ASSSGTSGRDSDEQF

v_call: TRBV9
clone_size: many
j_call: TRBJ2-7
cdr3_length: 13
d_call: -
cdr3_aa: ASSVVGGGVDEQY

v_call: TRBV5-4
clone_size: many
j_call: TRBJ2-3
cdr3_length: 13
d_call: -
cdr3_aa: ASSANRVNTDTQY

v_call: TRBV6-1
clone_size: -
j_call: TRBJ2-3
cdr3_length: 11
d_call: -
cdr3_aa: ASSEPSADTQY

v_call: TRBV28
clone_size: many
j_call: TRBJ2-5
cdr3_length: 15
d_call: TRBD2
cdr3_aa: ASSLGTSGRLEETQY

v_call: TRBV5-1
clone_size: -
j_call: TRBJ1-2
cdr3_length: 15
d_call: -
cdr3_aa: VSSLTGLIRTNYGCT

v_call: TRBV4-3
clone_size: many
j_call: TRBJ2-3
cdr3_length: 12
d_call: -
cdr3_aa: ASSHDQGTDTQY

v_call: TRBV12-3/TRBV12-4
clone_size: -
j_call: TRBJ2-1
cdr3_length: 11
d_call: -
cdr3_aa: ASSFGPGSEQF

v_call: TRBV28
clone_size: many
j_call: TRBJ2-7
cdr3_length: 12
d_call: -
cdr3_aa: ASSQRQPPYEQY

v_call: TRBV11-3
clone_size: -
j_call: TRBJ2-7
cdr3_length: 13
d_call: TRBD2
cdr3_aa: ASSTTRGVFYEQY

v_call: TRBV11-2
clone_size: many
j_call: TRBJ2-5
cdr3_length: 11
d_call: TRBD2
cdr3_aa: ASSGSVQETQY

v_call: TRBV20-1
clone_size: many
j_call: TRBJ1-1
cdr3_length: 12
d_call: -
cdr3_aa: SASDAGRNTEAF

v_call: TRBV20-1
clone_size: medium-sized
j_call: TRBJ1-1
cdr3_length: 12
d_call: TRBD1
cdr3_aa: SAWAQGGYTEAF

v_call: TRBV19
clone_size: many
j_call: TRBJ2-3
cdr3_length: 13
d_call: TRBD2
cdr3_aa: ASSLAGGPVDTQY

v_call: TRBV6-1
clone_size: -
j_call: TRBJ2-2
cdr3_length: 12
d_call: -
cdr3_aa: ASTRQVKVGELF

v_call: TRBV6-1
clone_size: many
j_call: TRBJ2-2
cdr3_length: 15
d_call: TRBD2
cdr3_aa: ASSDPGLAGNTGELF

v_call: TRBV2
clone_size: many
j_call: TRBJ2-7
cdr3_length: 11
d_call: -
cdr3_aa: ASSVGTTYEQY

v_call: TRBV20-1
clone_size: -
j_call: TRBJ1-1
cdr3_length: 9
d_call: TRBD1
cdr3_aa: IPIRGTEAF

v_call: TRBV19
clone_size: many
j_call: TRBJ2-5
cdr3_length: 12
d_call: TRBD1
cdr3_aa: ASARQGNRETQY

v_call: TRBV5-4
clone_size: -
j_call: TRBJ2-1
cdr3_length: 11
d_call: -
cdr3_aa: ASSSYCGNEQF